These T cell receptor beta chains were read from a single sample in a study of blood T cells in healthy people across ages. TCRdb reprocessed the 5' RACE reads via MiXCR and lists one record per CDR3 protein. The data show some 800,000 distinct CDR3 sequences, roughly 25% seen once. In addition, the sample was reused for a study of T cells of mothers and their children.

Sequencing used blood. The receptors shown here come from a boy aged 5 to 17 in good health. Each CDR3 is given without its conserved first and last residue. Fields, in order: J gene, V gene, CDR3 protein.

>TRBJ2-3|TRBV6-2/TRBV6-3
ASSSQGGLTDTQY
>TRBJ2-7|TRBV29-1
SVKAGYNYEQY
>TRBJ2-2|TRBV2
ASSESSGDATNTGELF
>TRBJ1-2|TRBV28
ASSLPADGYT
>TRBJ1-1|TRBV7-2
ASRLKMANTEAF
>TRBJ1-6|TRBV7-2
ASSLVTGGNSPLH
>TRBJ1-4|TRBV27
ASSLSPRFDLNEKLF
>TRBJ2-5|TRBV15
ATSTPGGVLWETQY
>TRBJ1-1|TRBV7-2
ASSQRTGMNTEAF
>TRBJ1-4|TRBV12-3/TRBV12-4
ASSFSAGRKPTNEKLF
>TRBJ2-3|TRBV10-3
AIAGGPGDTQY
>TRBJ2-7|TRBV7-2
ASSLEDYTYEQY
>TRBJ1-5|TRBV7-9
ASSWVGSNQPQH
>TRBJ2-1|TRBV20-1
SAQVPSINEQF
>TRBJ2-5|TRBV19
ASSIGQGRQETQY
>.|TRBV7-2
ASSPRQGRNVQF
>TRBJ2-5|TRBV7-8
ASSPAGRAETQY
>TRBJ2-5|TRBV13
ASSGRTSGKEETQY
>TRBJ2-7|TRBV7-2
ASSPTRTSGDEQY
>TRBJ2-7|TRBV28
ASSLRWLGPNYEQY
>TRBJ1-1|TRBV20-1
SAVRRLNTEAF
>TRBJ1-1|TRBV14
ASRRGLTEAF
>TRBJ2-2|TRBV6-2/TRBV6-3
ASSTRSAIGELF
>TRBJ2-1|TRBV25-1
ASSLGGGYPEQF
>TRBJ2-4|TRBV20-1
SARAVAKDIQY
>TRBJ2-1|TRBV20-1
SAPLAGVDYNEQF
>TRBJ2-3|TRBV12-3/TRBV12-4
ASSSRKGQGGAVGRLY
>TRBJ2-5|TRBV3-1
ASTETSGQETQY
>TRBJ1-3|TRBV28
ASSLKDRRGTIY
>.|TRBV11-2
ASSLYSIEQF
>TRBJ1-5|TRBV20-1
SASLAGPLGNQPQH
>TRBJ1-5|TRBV28
ASSLLGGSAQPQH
>TRBJ2-3|TRBV6-5
ASSYSYSGADTQY